This TCR beta chain appears in the sequencing data of a study of blood T cell repertoires in COVID-19. Study information: The United States, Italy and Spain provided the acute and convalescent COVID-19 samples. PBMCs, B-cell-depleted T cells, or T cells provided the cDNA or gDNA that made up the material.

V was clipped by 3 bases and J by 3 bases; unmatched bases: 1. Germline V gene data show CDR1 as LNHDA and CDR2 as SQIVND (reference sequence). This CDR3 is 14 amino acids long. Original handling: Amplification of reference gene primers was used by the study to estimate nucleated cell counts. Libraries were prepared by immunoSEQ multiplex PCR; TCRdb keeps only in-frame clonotypes and omits some of them. For V, J and clone size, that table is used; D and trimming come from the DNA. The sample holds about 4,900 clones, roughly 89% seen once. The receptor was isolated from a human donor in a cohort sampled during active COVID-19. The sequenced sample was peripheral blood. The rearrangement uses TRBV19 and TRBJ2-3; 9 nucleotides align to TRBD2. CDR3 sequence (DNA): TGTGCCAGTAGTATCGGACTAGCGACAGATACGCAGTATTTT. Translation: CASSIGLATDTQYF.